This TCR beta chain came from a study of control samples from healthy donors and cancer patients. This clone was counted a few times. Libraries were prepared by immunoSEQ multiplex PCR; TCRdb keeps only in-frame clonotypes and omits some of them. The sample lists more than 150,000 clones; around 90% were seen once. This sequence was found in a woman in her 30s in good health. Sequencing was performed on blood.

The CDR3 loop reads CASSYRSSYEQYF. Written as DNA, the CDR3 is TGTGCCAGCAGTTACAGGAGCTCCTACGAGCAGTACTTC. The chain carries TRBV6-2 or TRBV6-3 and TRBJ2-7, with no clear D. This CDR3 contains 13 residues. V lost 2 bases and J lost 0, with 5 bases in between. Per germline, CDR1 MNHEY and CDR2 SVGEGT.